This TCR beta chain appears in the sequencing data of a study of blood T cell repertoires in COVID-19. Study details: Italy, Spain and the United States were the sources of the convalescent and acute COVID-19 samples. The analysed material was cDNA or gDNA that came from T cells, B-cell-depleted T cells, or PBMCs.

As handled by the study authors: Reference gene primer amplification gave nucleated cell count estimates. Profiling relied on immunoSEQ multiplex PCR, and the TCRdb table lists in-frame clones only, not all of them. V, J and clone size are taken as reported in that table, and D and trimming were inferred from the DNA itself. In the table there are some 230,000 clones, roughly 84% of which are singletons. With 8 bases clipped from V and 7 bases from J, the junction kept 5 bases outside the gene matches. Germline-derived CDR1 and CDR2 are SNHLY and FYNNEI. The CDR3 sequence is 14 residues long. Specimen: peripheral blood. The V gene is TRBV2, the J gene TRBJ2-2; 12 nucleotides line up with TRBD1. This receptor was identified in a man aged 35-49 years with acute or convalescent COVID-19. The CDR3 protein is CASRGTGGSGELFF. Written as DNA, the CDR3 is TGTGCCAGCCGAGGGACAGGGGGCAGCGGGGAGCTGTTTTTT.